This T cell receptor beta chain was observed in a study of blood T cell repertoires in COVID-19. About the study: Collection of acute and convalescent COVID-19 samples took place in the United States, Italy and Spain. T cells, B-cell-depleted T cells, or PBMCs provided the cDNA or gDNA that served as material.

Per the original data handling: Amplification from reference gene primers served as the basis for estimated nucleated cell counts. TCRdb keeps only in-frame clones here, not all; method: immunoSEQ multiplex PCR. Clone size and the V and J calls come from that table; the DNA yielded D and trimming. Here the sample spans about 170,000 clones, roughly 84% being singletons. This CDR3 is built from 14 residues. Germline loops: CDR1 KGHSH, CDR2 LQKENI. V was clipped by 3 bases and J by 7 bases; unmatched bases: 5. The sequenced material came from peripheral blood. This clonotype was sampled from a woman between 55 and 75 years old with acute or convalescent COVID-19. This sequence joins TRBV18 and TRBJ1-4, with 7 positions matching TRBD1. CDR3 nucleotides: TGTGCCAGCTCACCCAGTCAGGGGGGTGAAAAACTGTTTTTT. Encoded protein: CASSPSQGGEKLFF.